This T cell receptor beta chain appears in the sequencing data of a study of shared clonotypes between healthy human individuals. Sequenced by immunoSEQ multiplex PCR; TCRdb stores in-frame clones only, minus some. The sample includes approximately 2,300,000 clones, around 90% seen only once; the top ten take approximately 0.39%. V was trimmed by 0 bases and J by 0 bases, leaving 12 bases between them. The CDR3 is made up of 18 amino acids. Germline lookup yields CDR1 MGHRA and CDR2 YSYEKL. The sample taken for sequencing was naive CD4+ T cells from PBMCs. The subset denotes: CD45RA+ positively selected. The origin of this receptor is a man aged 18 to 29 in good health. Some clones in this sample may be carry-over from other donors' samples. The chain recombines TRBV4-1 with TRBJ2-6; D is undetermined. CDR3 loop: CASSQEGNRVSGANVLTF. The CDR3 coding sequence is TGCGCCAGCAGCCAAGAGGGGAACAGAGTCTCTGGGGCCAACGTCCTGACTTTC.